The clone carrying this T cell receptor (beta chain) appeared a single time. This specimen comes from a study of blood T cell repertoires in COVID-19. Study context: The origin of the acute and convalescent COVID-19 samples was the United States, Italy and Spain. Sample material is recorded as cDNA or gDNA derived from T cells, B-cell-depleted T cells, or PBMCs.

In the original processing: Reference gene primer amplification yielded estimated nucleated cell counts. This table comes from immunoSEQ multiplex PCR, and its TCRdb copy is limited to in-frame clones, with some not included. From that table come the V and J calls and clone size; the DNA was used to work out D and trimming. The sample records approximately 69,000 clones, approximately 80% being singletons. The sequence was collected from a man over 45 with COVID-19, enrolled during active disease. Sequencing was performed on peripheral blood.

The CDR3 spells CASSLARANTIYF. In DNA, the CDR3 is TGTGCCAGCAGCTTGGCCAGGGCAAACACCATATATTTT. The chain uses TRBV5-5 and TRBJ1-3; tentative D call: TRBD1 (5 bases). The CDR3 length is 13 residues. Trimming pared 0 bases from V and 6 bases from J, leaving 7 bases between. CDR1 and CDR2 from the germline V gene are SGHKS and YYEKEE (reference sequence).